These 28 T cell receptor beta chains share one sample of origin, sequenced in a study of cytomegalovirus exposure and HLA in healthy donors. It was with 60 Vbeta and 13 Jbeta primers that the PCR ran. The protocol was immunoSEQ multiplex PCR, while the TCRdb copy is restricted to in-frame clones and leaves out a portion. Among some 170,000 clones listed, 80% were seen once. The sequenced sample was PBMCs. The origin of the receptors is a man between 18 and 35 years old in good health and CMV-seropositive.

The J gene is TRBJ2-3, the V gene TRBV2, with 8 bases identical to TRBD1. The CDR3 has 15 amino acids. Germline CDR1 SNHLY, CDR2 FYNNEI. V gave up 4 bases and J gave up 4 bases; unmatched junction bases: 7. CDR3 sequence reads: CASSADRERADTQYF. In nucleotides, the CDR3 is TGTGCCAGCAGTGCGGACAGGGAGCGCGCAGATACGCAGTATTTT. The whole variable domain, remainder taken from reference TRBV2 and TRBJ2-3, is EPEVTQTPSHQVTQMGQEVILRCVPISNHLYFYWYRQILGQKVEFLVSFYNNEISEKSEIFDDQFSVERPDGSNFTLKIRSTKLEDSAMYFCASSADRERADTQYFGPGTRLTVL.

This rearrangement joins TRBV30 to TRBJ1-4, with TRBD1 identical over 8 bases. Looked up from germline, CDR1 is GTSNPN and CDR2 is SVGIG (reference sequence). Germline trimming cut 0 bases from V and 5 bases from J; bases unmatched to any gene: 8. There are 16 residues in the CDR3. CDR3 region: CAWSVRWDRRNEKLFF. The CDR3 region has the DNA TGTGCCTGGAGTGTGCGTTGGGACAGGCGGAATGAAAAACTGTTTTTT.

This chain uses TRBV4-2 with TRBJ1-5; D perhaps matches TRBD1 (5 bases). Looked up from germline, CDR1 is LGHNA and CDR2 is YNFKEQ. The CDR3 consists of 17 residues. V lost 0 bases and J lost 6, with 18 bases in between. CDR3 protein: CASSQELPGAGGQPQHF. CDR3 nucleotides: TGTGCCAGCAGCCAAGAGTTGCCAGGCGCCGGGGGTCAGCCCCAGCATTTT.

The chain combines TRBV14 with TRBJ1-3; unclear D gene. The CDR3 is made up of 15 amino acids. Per the germline V gene, CDR1 is SGHDN and CDR2 is FVKESK. Trimming cost V 3 bases and J 0 bases, with 9 bases left between them. This CDR3 reads CASSQRASSGNTIYF. CDR3 in DNA: TGTGCCAGCAGCCAGAGGGCGAGCTCTGGAAACACCATATATTTT.

The genes are TRBV5-1 and TRBJ2-7, with TRBD1 matching over 9 bases. Losses at the gene ends were 4 bases for V and 3 bases for J; bases not matched to a gene: 8. The CDR3 has 15 residues. Germline loops: CDR1 SGHRS, CDR2 YFSETQ. Here the CDR3 reads CASSPGQGPFYEQYF. The CDR3 DNA is TGCGCCAGCAGCCCAGGACAGGGGCCCTTCTACGAGCAGTACTTC.

The rearrangement links TRBV27 to TRBJ2-2, with TRBD2 as a possible D gene (5 bases). Trimming took 2 bases from V and 0 from J, leaving 10 bases between them. This CDR3 is 16 amino acids long. Germline V gene sequence: CDR1 MNHEY, CDR2 SMNVEV (reference sequence). CDR3 sequence reads: CASSLAAVANTGELFF. In nucleotides, the CDR3 is TGTGCCAGCAGTTTAGCAGCGGTCGCGAACACCGGGGAGCTGTTTTTT.

The CDR3 spells CASGDPRNNQPQHF. CDR3 DNA sequence: TGTGCCAGTGGAGACCCTAGGAACAATCAGCCCCAGCATTTT. The rearrangement joins TRBV19 to TRBJ1-5; the D is unclear. This CDR3 is built from 14 residues. V was shortened by 8 bases and J by 3 bases, with 14 bases between the two germline ends. The germline V gene has CDR1 LNHDA and CDR2 SQIVND (reference sequence).

The V and J genes are TRBV15 and TRBJ2-3, with TRBD1 identical over 10 bases. With V trimmed by 4 bases and J by 1 base, 8 bases remained unmatched. The CDR3 extends over 17 amino acids. Germline CDR1 and CDR2: LNHNV and YYDKDF (reference sequence). This CDR3 reads CATSKAVGTGGTDTQYF. The DNA of the CDR3 is TGTGCCACCAGCAAGGCGGTCGGGACAGGGGGCACAGATACGCAGTATTTT.

This clone has only a few counts. The V gene is TRBV6-5, the J gene TRBJ1-4; a weak D match, TRBD1 (5 bases). CDR1 and CDR2 (germline): MNHEY, SVGAGI. V lost 4 bases, J lost 3 bases, and 12 bases lay in between. The CDR3 is 15 residues long. The CDR3 nucleotides are TGTGCCAGCAGTTCCACAGGTGAATCTAATGAAAAACTGTTTTTT. Its protein is CASSSTGESNEKLFF.

The DNA for the CDR3 is TGTGCCAGTAGTCCCGGGACAGGGGCCAATCAGCCCCAGCATTTT. Translation: CASSPGTGANQPQHF. J is TRBJ1-5 and V is TRBV19; 10 bases fit TRBD1. Germline V gene lookup returns CDR1 LNHDA and CDR2 SQIVND (reference sequence). The ends lost 5 bases at V and 3 bases at J; junction bases unmatched: 4. The CDR3 contains 15 residues.

The chain joins TRBV2 to TRBJ1-2; D unclear. With 6 bases removed from V and 6 bases from J, the gap between germline ends came to 11 bases. Germline lookup yields CDR1 SNHLY and CDR2 FYNNEI. The CDR3 sequence is 12 residues long. CDR3 in DNA: TGTGCCAGCAGGGAATTAGAGGATGGCTACACCTTC. Its protein is CASRELEDGYTF.

The chain joins TRBV28 to TRBJ2-6, with D uncertain. Trimming pared 7 bases from V and 0 bases from J, leaving 4 bases between. The CDR3 consists of 13 residues. Per germline, CDR1 MDHEN and CDR2 SYDVKM. This chain's CDR3 is CASKSSGANVLTF. The CDR3 DNA reads as TGTGCCAGCAAGAGCTCTGGGGCCAACGTCCTGACTTTC. Full variable domain (remainder filled in from reference TRBV28 and TRBJ2-6): DVKVTQSSRYLVKRTGEKVFLECVQDMDHENMFWYRQDPGLGLRLIYFSYDVKMKEKGDIPEGYSVSREKKERFSLILESASTNQTSMYLCASKSSGANVLTFGAGSRLTVL.

The chain combines TRBV25-1 with TRBJ2-7; D is possibly TRBD1 (5 bases). Germline V gene data show CDR1 as MGHDK and CDR2 as SYGVNS. The CDR3 covers 14 residues. V shed 5 bases and J shed 0 bases, with 11 bases lying between them. This CDR3 is CASSKQGASYEQYF. The CDR3 bases are TGTGCCAGCAGTAAACAAGGGGCCTCCTACGAGCAGTACTTC.

This clone was counted between two and nine times. The J gene is TRBJ1-1, the V gene TRBV9, with TRBD1 as a possible D gene (6 bases). This CDR3 is 13 amino acids long. Germline assignment: CDR1 SGDLS and CDR2 YYNGEE. V lost 3 bases and J 4 bases, leaving 10 bases between the germline ends. CDR3 region: CASSAGGGTEAFF. The CDR3 DNA follows: TGTGCCAGCAGCGCGGGAGGGGGCACTGAAGCTTTCTTT.

This chain joins TRBV2 and TRBJ1-3, with 7 bases aligning to TRBD1. Germline lookup yields CDR1 SNHLY and CDR2 FYNNEI. J lost 0 bases, V lost 6 bases, and 5 bases had no gene match. The CDR3 has 15 residues. This chain's CDR3 is CASRRDRASGNTIYF. The CDR3, as DNA: TGTGCCAGCAGACGTGACAGGGCCTCTGGAAACACCATATATTTT.

The J gene is TRBJ2-6, the V gene TRBV10-3, with D possibly matching TRBD1 (5 bases). The CDR3 has 16 amino acids. V was trimmed by 4 bases and J by 0 bases, leaving 10 bases between them. CDR1 and CDR2 (germline): ENHRY, SYGVKD. In nucleotides, the CDR3 is TGTGCCATCAGTGGCGACAGAAACTCTGGGGCCAACGTCCTGACTTTC. It codes for CAISGDRNSGANVLTF.

The rearrangement links TRBV5-1 to TRBJ1-4; TRBD1 agrees at 7 bases. V dropped 5 bases and J dropped 0; count of bases not matched to a gene: 4. CDR3 length equals 15 residues. CDR1 and CDR2 (germline): SGHRS, YFSETQ. CDR3 bases: TGCGCCAGCAGGACAGGGAGTTCAACTAATGAAAAACTGTTTTTT. Its translation is CASRTGSSTNEKLFF.

Only one count was recorded for this clone. The J gene is TRBJ2-1, the V gene TRBV11-2, with D possibly TRBD2 on 6 matching bases. Germline V gives CDR1 SGHAT, CDR2 FQNNGV. Trimming left V 1 base short and J 8 bases short, with 15 bases between. This CDR3 contains 15 residues. In nucleotides, the CDR3 is TGTGCCAGCAGCTTAGGCGGGAACCCGTTGGATGAGCAGTTCTTC. This codes for CASSLGGNPLDEQFF. The full variable domain, its missing parts supplied by reference TRBV11-2 and TRBJ2-1, is EAGVAQSPRYKIIEKRQSVAFWCNPISGHATLYWYQQILGQGPKLLIQFQNNGVVDDSQLPKDRFSAERLKGVDSTLKIQPAKLEDSAVYLCASSLGGNPLDEQFFGPGTRLTVL.

This chain connects TRBV10-3 to TRBJ2-2; D remains ambiguous. CDR1 ENHRY and CDR2 SYGVKD come from the germline V gene. The CDR3 has 16 amino acids. The V end lost 0 bases, the J end lost 3 bases, and 11 bases lay between the germline ends. The CDR3 nucleotides read TGTGCCATCAGTGAGTCGTCGACCCAGGACACCGGGGAGCTGTTTTTT. It is translated as CAISESSTQDTGELFF.

The chain couples TRBV27 to TRBJ1-1; possible D gene TRBD1, 6 bases. V gave up 7 bases and J gave up 0 bases, with 15 bases separating them. The germline CDR1 and CDR2 sequences are MNHEY and SMNVEV (reference sequence). The CDR3 extends over 15 amino acids. CDR3 DNA sequence: TGTGCCAGCACCGATACCGGGACACTGAACACTGAAGCTTTCTTT. Encoded protein: CASTDTGTLNTEAFF.

The chain joins TRBV19 to TRBJ2-7, with 8 bases matching TRBD1. Per the germline V gene, CDR1 is LNHDA and CDR2 is SQIVND (reference sequence). The V gene end was trimmed by 3 bases and the J gene end by 4 bases; junction bases not matched to a gene: 8. The CDR3 runs 15 residues. CDR3 region: CASSIMTGDYYEQYF. The DNA of the CDR3 is TGTGCCAGTAGTATCATGACAGGGGATTATTACGAGCAGTACTTC.

This clone was seen repeatedly, ten times or more. This chain joins TRBV6-5 and TRBJ2-7, with D possibly being TRBD2 (5 bases). Trimming left V 4 bases short and J 5 bases short, with 12 bases between. From germline, CDR1 is MNHEY and CDR2 SVGAGI. The CDR3 contains 13 residues. CDR3 sequence (DNA): TGTGCCAGCAGTTTCGGGGAAAGGGACGAGCAGTACTTC. Translating gives CASSFGERDEQYF.

CDR3 coding DNA: TGTGCCAGCAGTCTGACAGTTCGGAACACTGAAGCTTTCTTT. Translation gives CASSLTVRNTEAFF. The genes are TRBV6-1 and TRBJ1-1; D may be TRBD1 (5 bases). Trimming took off 5 bases at V and 1 base at J, with 11 bases between the two ends. The CDR3 length is 14 residues. Germline CDR1 reads MNHNS; CDR2 reads SASEGT.

The chain carries TRBV5-1 and TRBJ2-3; D perhaps matches TRBD2 (5 bases). The CDR3 totals 15 residues. Per the germline V gene, CDR1 is SGHRS and CDR2 is YFSETQ. Trimming removed 1 base at V and 1 base at J, with 10 bases between. The CDR3 region is CASSLPSGGTDTQYF. The CDR3 coding sequence is TGCGCCAGCAGCTTGCCCAGCGGAGGCACAGATACGCAGTATTTT.

The sample holds a few counts of this clone. This sequence joins TRBV6-6 and TRBJ1-1, with TRBD1 as a possible D gene (5 bases). Germline V gene data show CDR1 as MNHNY and CDR2 as SVGAGI (reference sequence). This CDR3 comprises 14 residues. V lost 8 bases and J 5 bases, leaving 18 bases between the germline ends. CDR3 sequence reads: CASGAGAGGTEAFF. The CDR3 DNA is TGTGCCAGCGGGGCAGGTGCCGGGGGGACTGAAGCTTTCTTT.

The chain employs TRBV5-4 and TRBJ1-3; no reliable D call. The CDR3 length is 15 residues. V lost 0 bases, J lost 4 bases, and 11 bases lay in between. The germline V gene has CDR1 SGHNT and CDR2 YYREEE (reference sequence). The DNA for the CDR3 is TGTGCCAGCAGCTTGGATTCGCTTAGCGGAAACACCATATATTTT. Encoded protein: CASSLDSLSGNTIYF.

V and J are TRBV7-9 and TRBJ1-1; D is undetermined. This CDR3 contains 13 residues. V was trimmed by 8 bases and J by 5 bases, leaving 15 bases between them. Germline V gene data show CDR1 as SEHNR and CDR2 as FQNEAQ (reference sequence). This chain's CDR3 is CASHPAIATEAFF. In DNA, the CDR3 is TGTGCCAGCCACCCTGCGATAGCAACTGAAGCTTTCTTT.

The chain employs TRBV5-4 and TRBJ1-2, with a weak D call TRBD1 (6 bases). V shed 0 bases and J shed 4 bases, with 13 bases lying between them. This CDR3 has 15 amino acids. Germline assignment: CDR1 SGHNT and CDR2 YYREEE (reference sequence). CDR3 DNA sequence: TGTGCCAGCAGCTTGGTACCGGGGGGCCCCTATGGCTACACCTTC. Residues: CASSLVPGGPYGYTF.